Sequencing of this TCR beta chain was carried out in a study of blood T cell repertoires in COVID-19. The overall study: Donors in the United States, Italy and Spain gave samples during acute or convalescent COVID-19. PBMCs, B-cell-depleted T cells, or T cells provided the cDNA or gDNA that made up the material.

The CDR3 covers 15 residues. Germline CDR1 SGHNT, CDR2 YENEEA. V lost 5 bases and J 5 bases, leaving 16 bases between the germline ends. In the study's own analysis: Reference gene primers were amplified, and this amplification served to estimate nucleated cell counts. This table comes from immunoSEQ multiplex PCR, and its TCRdb copy is limited to in-frame clones, with some not included. V and J calls and clone size follow that table, whereas D and trimming were derived from the DNA. The table lists around 100,000 clones, approximately 92% of them singletons. The source is a man aged 18 to 35 with acute or convalescent COVID-19. Input material: peripheral blood. The chain recombines TRBV11-3 with TRBJ1-3; the D gene is possibly TRBD1 (5 bases). The CDR3 reads CASSRQLRPRNTIYF. The DNA for the CDR3 is TGTGCCAGCAGCCGACAGCTCAGGCCGCGAAACACCATATATTTT.